This TCR beta chain was retrieved from a study of CD8 T cells in Susac syndrome. Across the whole study: Susac syndrome patients were untreated, on corticosteroids with some adding intravenous immunoglobulin, or on intravenous immunoglobulin only.

This clonotype showed up just once. Random hexamers were used to reverse transcribe an amount of about 0.5 to 1 ug RNA. TCRdb reanalysed the immunoSEQ multiplex PCR reads using MiXCR and keeps one entry per CDR3 protein. The sample gives about 180,000 distinct CDR3 sequences, roughly 94% of which show up once; 0.099% is in the top ten. The sequencing input was CD4+ T cells from PBMCs. The source of this sequence is a human donor with Susac syndrome.

The CDR3 nucleotides are TGTGCCAGTAGTAGAAGCGAGGGGCTCAGCTATGGCTACACCTTC. Translating it yields CASSRSEGLSYGYTF. The J gene is TRBJ1-2, the V gene TRBV19; D is possibly TRBD1 (5 bases). The CDR3 runs to 15 residues. The germline V and J ends were trimmed by 4 bases and 4 bases, with 16 bases remaining between them. The germline V gene encodes CDR1 LNHDA and CDR2 SQIVND (reference sequence).